One sample yielded the 15 T cell receptor beta chains listed below, sequenced in a study of shared clonotypes between healthy human individuals. TCRdb's table, derived via immunoSEQ multiplex PCR, lists solely in-frame clones and lacks some. Of 550,000 to 700,000 clones detected, 73% appear once; the ten largest clones hold more than 1.5%. Sequenced material: memory CD4+ T cells sorted from blood. The sample's subset: CD45RA-negative fraction. The receptors stem from a young woman in good health.

This chain uses TRBV11-1 with TRBJ1-1, with D possibly TRBD1 on 6 matching bases. V was pared by 2 bases and J by 9 bases, with 10 bases between. The V gene's germline CDR1 is SGHAT and CDR2 FQDESV (reference sequence). The CDR3 consists of 12 residues. As DNA, the CDR3 is TGTGCCAGCAGCTTAACGACAGGACAAGCTTTCTTT. Protein sequence: CASSLTTGQAFF.

The rearrangement links TRBV9 to TRBJ1-3; TRBD1 might be the D (6 bases). This CDR3 has 16 amino acids. V gave up 3 bases and J gave up 4 bases, with 17 bases separating them. CDR1 is SGDLS, CDR2 YYNGEE, per germline. CDR3 sequence reads: CASSGSIGGRGNTIYF. CDR3 nucleotide sequence: TGTGCCAGCAGCGGCTCGATCGGGGGGCGAGGAAACACCATATATTTT.

The chain combines TRBV18 with TRBJ1-1; D is undetermined. The germline V and J ends were trimmed by 6 bases and 4 bases, with 9 bases remaining between them. Germline CDR1 KGHSH, CDR2 LQKENI. CDR3 length: 12 residues. For the CDR3, the DNA is TGTGCCAGCTCTCTTAGTCCCACTGAAGCTTTCTTT. Translation gives CASSLSPTEAFF.

V is TRBV5-5 and J is TRBJ2-1, with 8 positions matching TRBD1. The J segment lost 4 bases and the V segment lost 4 bases, leaving 7 bases of the junction unmatched. CDR1 SGHKS and CDR2 YYEKEE come from the germline V gene (reference sequence). The CDR3 length is 15 residues. CDR3 nucleotide sequence: TGTGCCAGCAGCGTAGGACAGGGCCAATACAATGAGCAGTTCTTC. Its protein is CASSVGQGQYNEQFF.

The rearrangement links TRBV30 to TRBJ2-1; 8 bases match TRBD1. Germline V gives CDR1 GTSNPN, CDR2 SVGIG (reference sequence). V gave up 0 bases and J gave up 15 bases; unmatched junction bases: 7. CDR3 length: 12 residues. In DNA, the CDR3 is TGTGCCTGGAGTGTACACAGGGGGAGTCTGTTCTTC. Translation: CAWSVHRGSLFF.

This clone was seen many times. Other DNA sequences in this specimen translate into the identical CDR3. The V gene is TRBV14, the J gene TRBJ2-7; TRBD1 agrees at 8 bases. The CDR3 is made up of 13 amino acids. Losses at the gene ends were 6 bases for V and 2 bases for J; bases not matched to a gene: 3. Germline CDR1 and CDR2: SGHDN and FVKESK. CDR3 sequence (DNA): TGTGCCAGCAGACTACAGGGGGCCTACGAGCAGTACTTC. The encoded protein is CASRLQGAYEQYF.

The chain carries TRBV6-1 and TRBJ2-2; 9 bases match TRBD1. Trimming at V came to 7 bases and at J to 5 bases, leaving 8 bases not matched to a gene. This CDR3 region has 15 residues. Germline assignment: CDR1 MNHNS and CDR2 SASEGT. DNA for the CDR3: TGTGCCAGCACCTTAATGGACAGGGGAACCGGGGAGCTGTTTTTT. Encoded protein: CASTLMDRGTGELFF.

This chain links TRBV5-6 with TRBJ1-2; D is undetermined. Germline assignment: CDR1 SGHDT and CDR2 YYEEEE. The CDR3 extends over 11 amino acids. With 5 bases removed from V and 5 bases from J, the gap between germline ends came to 7 bases. The CDR3 DNA follows: TGTGCCAGCAGTAACCCTTATGGCTACACCTTC. This codes for CASSNPYGYTF.

This clone was counted between two and nine times. V usage is TRBV30 and J usage is TRBJ1-4; no firm D call. Germline lookup yields CDR1 GTSNPN and CDR2 SVGIG (reference sequence). V lost 0 bases and J 6 bases, leaving 2 bases between the germline ends. The CDR3 has 11 amino acids. The CDR3 sequence: CAWSVYEKLFF. DNA for the CDR3: TGTGCCTGGAGTGTATATGAAAAACTGTTTTTT. Complete variable domain (other parts from reference TRBV30 and TRBJ1-4): SQTIHQWPATLVQPVGSPLSLECTVEGTSNPNLYWYRQAAGRGLQLLFYSVGIGQISSEVPQNLSASRPQDRQFILSSKKLLLSDSGFYLCAWSVYEKLFFGSGTQLSVL.

The gene calls are TRBV7-9 and TRBJ1-2; D gene uncertain. Germline V gene lookup returns CDR1 SEHNR and CDR2 FQNEAQ (reference sequence). V was shortened by 6 bases and J by 2 bases, with 16 bases between the two germline ends. The CDR3 extends over 15 amino acids. The CDR3 is CASRKSGPLNYGYTF. The CDR3 DNA is TGTGCCAGCAGGAAATCAGGTCCACTCAACTATGGCTACACCTTC.

This clone appeared a few times. Written as DNA, the CDR3 is TGTGCCAGCAGGCCGAGGGCTACGAACACCGGGGAGCTGTTTTTT. It translates to CASRPRATNTGELFF. The chain joins TRBV25-1 to TRBJ2-2, with D possibly matching TRBD2 (5 bases). Germline loops: CDR1 MGHDK, CDR2 SYGVNS. CDR3 length equals 15 residues. Trimming took 6 bases from V and 0 from J, leaving 11 bases between them.

The chain employs TRBV6-1 and TRBJ1-5, with unresolved D. Germline loops: CDR1 MNHNS, CDR2 SASEGT. V was clipped by 6 bases and J by 5 bases, with 11 bases between them. The CDR3 runs 13 residues. The CDR3 bases are TGTGCCAGCAGGGTTGGGATAGATCAGCCCCAGCATTTT. Protein sequence: CASRVGIDQPQHF.

In this sample, this clone turned up a few times. J is TRBJ1-1 and V is TRBV19; D is unclear. CDR1 is LNHDA and CDR2 is SQIVND in the germline V gene (reference sequence). CDR3 length equals 14 residues. Trimming pared 2 bases from V and 3 bases from J, leaving 10 bases between. CDR3 sequence reads: CASSITPVDTEAFF. In nucleotides, the CDR3 is TGTGCCAGTAGTATAACTCCAGTCGACACTGAAGCTTTCTTT.

This clone has just a few counts. A single base is all that separates this from a far larger clone, so a read error is likely. This sequence joins TRBV7-3 and TRBJ2-1, with 7 bases that match TRBD2. The germline V gene encodes CDR1 SGHTA and CDR2 FQGTGA. This CDR3 spans 15 amino acids. The trim removed 5 bases at V and 0 bases at J, leaving 4 bases unmatched. The CDR3 loop reads CASSTQRDSYNEQFF. In DNA, the CDR3 is TGTGCCAGCAGCACCCAGCGGGACTCCTACAATGAGCAGTTCTTC.

The chain is built from TRBV6-6 and TRBJ2-5; TRBD1 agrees at 10 bases. J was trimmed by 2 bases and V by 6 bases; bases with no gene match: 6. This CDR3 has 15 residues. CDR1 and CDR2 from the germline V gene are MNHNY and SVGAGI (reference sequence). The CDR3 reads CASRHRDRGQETQYF. The CDR3 DNA sequence: TGTGCCAGCAGACACCGGGACAGGGGACAAGAGACCCAGTACTTC.